This T cell receptor (beta chain) came from a study of beta chain features in type 1 diabetes. Study results and limitations: Significant though moderate, a shortening of TCRB CDR3s appeared in all four CD4+ subsets of Type 1 diabetes patients. Across patients, naive, central memory and Treg TCRB repertoires exhibited apparently greater similarity than was observed across healthy donors.

This CDR3 comprises 14 residues. V gave up 5 bases and J gave up 6 bases, with 17 bases separating them. Germline V gene sequence: CDR1 SGHTA, CDR2 FQGNSA. The authors reverse transcribed all of the isolated RNA, so sequencing captured expressed TCRB transcripts. Using immunoSEQ multiplex PCR, the repertoire was profiled, and TCRdb retains in-frame clones only, with some absent. The sample consists of a few hundred thousand clones, around 12% of them appearing once. Donors contributed one heparinised blood draw apiece, averaging about 110 mL. The table lists this clone with a few counts. Its target is not known.

Material for sequencing was naive CD4+ T cells from blood. The chain carries TRBV7-2 and TRBJ2-7; D is perhaps TRBD2 (5 bases). The origin of this receptor is a woman aged 18 to 35 with type 1 diabetes. The CDR3 spells CASSRIALPGEQYF. For the CDR3, the DNA is TGTGCCAGCAGCCGAATAGCGTTGCCTGGCGAGCAGTACTTC.